This T cell receptor beta chain appears in the sequencing data of a study of OX40 agonist ivuxolimab in advanced cancers. Study-level background: Every 2 weeks, ivuxolimab was infused into the patients intravenously at between 0.01 and 10 mg/kg. A mean age of approximately 64 years, range 23 to 79, was recorded, and approximately 80% were male. The study reported partial responses in three patients: one hepatocellular carcinoma, two cutaneous melanoma.

Findings and limits, study-wide: Expanded peripheral T cells had an undetermined antigen specificity.

Clones were sequenced by immunoSEQ multiplex PCR, and TCRdb holds only the in-frame ones, with some missing. The sample carries around 26,000 clones, over 70% recorded once. About this clone itself: Its specificity is not known.

Germline V gene sequence: CDR1 LNHDA, CDR2 SQIVND (reference sequence). J lost 1 base, V lost 4 bases, and 8 bases had no gene match. The CDR3 consists of 17 residues. This material consisted of CD4+ or CD8+ T cells sorted from blood, taken in a trial of the OX40 agonist ivuxolimab. The receptor comes from an adult with an advanced solid tumor such as melanoma, head and neck, liver or kidney cancer. This sequence joins TRBV19 and TRBJ1-1, with TRBD1 identical over 11 bases. CDR3 in DNA: TGTGCCAGTAGTACGGGACAGGGGGGCTGGACGAACACTGAAGCTTTCTTT. Translation: CASSTGQGGWTNTEAFF.